Listed below are T cell receptor beta chains from one sample, sequenced in a study of control samples from healthy donors and cancer patients. The repertoire was sequenced with immunoSEQ multiplex PCR; TCRdb's copy has only in-frame clones and lacks some. The repertoire holds 20,000 to 30,000 clones, with 75% to 90% as singletons. The sequenced sample was PBMCs. The receptors here all came from a man aged 60-69 years with colorectal cancer. Each CDR3 is given with its conserved first and last residue. The D gene is left open where the match is weak. Clone sizes are given selectively: once, few, many, or a class where the clone is expanded.

size	D	V	J	DNA	CDR3
once	NA	TRBV7-2	TRBJ1-2	TGTGCCAGCAGCGTATCCGGGACCAATGGCTACACCTTC	CASSVSGTNGYTF
NA	NA	TRBV25-1	TRBJ1-6	TGTGCCAGCAGTGAATTGGGGGCATCCTATAATTCACCCCTCCACTTT	CASSELGASYNSPLHF
NA	NA	TRBV19	TRBJ2-2	TGTGCCAGTAGTATATGGGGCGGCACCGGGGAGCTGTTTTTT	CASSIWGGTGELFF
NA	NA	TRBV10-3	TRBJ2-3	TGTGCCATCAGTAATAGGGCTAGCCTTAGCACAGATACGCAGTATTTT	CAISNRASLSTDTQYF
NA	NA	TRBV4-1	TRBJ2-2	TGCGCCAGCAGCCAAGATGGAACTTTAACGAACACCGGGGAGCTGTTTTTT	CASSQDGTLTNTGELFF
few	NA	TRBV7-7	TRBJ1-6	TGTGCCAGCAGCCCCAAACTGGATTCACCCCTCCACTTT	CASSPKLDSPLHF
NA	TRBD2	TRBV5-1	TRBJ2-1	TGCGCCAGCAGCTTGGGGCTAGCGGGGGCCTTCTACAATGAGCAGTTCTTC	CASSLGLAGAFYNEQFF
NA	NA	TRBV3-1/TRBV3-2	TRBJ2-7	TGTGCCAGCAGCGTGTCGCTTGTCCCATCCTACGAGCAGTACTTC	CASSVSLVPSYEQYF
NA	NA	TRBV15	TRBJ1-5	TGTGCCACCAGCAGAGATCAGAGACAGGCCGATCAGCCCCAGCATTTT	CATSRDQRQADQPQHF
NA	TRBD1	TRBV12-3/TRBV12-4	TRBJ1-2	TGTGCCAGCAGTACGGACAGGGGGCATGGCTACACCTTC	CASSTDRGHGYTF
NA	NA	TRBV5-1	TRBJ1-3	TGCGCCAGCAGCTTGGCCGCAGGGAGTAGAAACACCATATATTTT	CASSLAAGSRNTIYF
NA	NA	TRBV24-1	TRBJ1-2	TGTGCCACCCCCCGGGAGCTTAACTATGGCTACACCTTC	CATPRELNYGYTF
NA	TRBD2	TRBV4-1	TRBJ2-1	TGCGCCAGCAGCCAAGAAAGGGTATCGGTAGCGGGGGAGTATAATGAGCAGTTCTTC	CASSQERVSVAGEYNEQFF
NA	NA	TRBV7-2	TRBJ1-4	TGTGCCAGCAGCTTAGCGTGGGGGATTAATGAAAAACTGTTTTTT	CASSLAWGINEKLFF
NA	NA	TRBV20-1	TRBJ1-5	TGCAGTGCTAGTTGGGGCCCCTTCGAAGGTCAGCCCCAGCATTTT	CSASWGPFEGQPQHF
NA	NA	TRBV11-2	TRBJ1-1	TGTGCCAGCAGCTTAGCCGGGACACAGAACACTGAAGCTTTCTTT	CASSLAGTQNTEAFF
few	NA	TRBV10-2	TRBJ1-6	TGCGCCAGCAGTGACCCCCCCGGGACACCTAATTCACCCCTCCACTTT	CASSDPPGTPNSPLHF
once	NA	TRBV25-1	TRBJ2-3	TGTGCCAGCAGCCCGAGGGGGGGCAGGTCAGATACGCAGTATTTT	CASSPRGGRSDTQYF
NA	TRBD1	TRBV2	TRBJ1-1	TGTGCCAGCATGAGGACAGGGCTCAGCAACACTGAAGCTTTCTTT	CASMRTGLSNTEAFF
NA	TRBD2	TRBV7-2	TRBJ2-7	TGTGCCAGCAGCTTCTACGGCGGGGGGCTTTACTCCTACGAGCAGTACTTC	CASSFYGGGLYSYEQYF
NA	TRBD1	TRBV4-3	TRBJ2-3	TGCGCCAGCAGCCAGAAAGCAGGGGGCTGGACAGATACGCAGTATTTT	CASSQKAGGWTDTQYF
few	NA	TRBV2	TRBJ1-2	TGTGCCAGCAGGGATGGTGGGACAAATGGCTACACCTTC	CASRDGGTNGYTF
NA	TRBD1	TRBV11-2	TRBJ1-1	TGTGCCAGCAGCCCAGGGGGCGCGGACACTGAAGCTTTCTTT	CASSPGGADTEAFF
NA	NA	TRBV27	TRBJ1-6	TGTGCCAGCTCCGTCAAGACAGGTTCACCCCTCCACTTT	CASSVKTGSPLHF
once	TRBD2	TRBV24-1	TRBJ2-3	TGTGCCACCAGTGACCAGCGGGGGCTTCCGGATACGCAGTATTTT	CATSDQRGLPDTQYF
NA	NA	TRBV2	TRBJ1-4	TGTGCCAGCAGTGACTCCGATCCGTGGGAGGGTTACGAAAAACTGTTTTTT	CASSDSDPWEGYEKLFF
few	TRBD1	TRBV5-1	TRBJ1-1	TGCGCCAGCAGCTTCGTCGGACAGGGGGTAGAAGCTTTCTTT	CASSFVGQGVEAFF
NA	TRBD2	TRBV7-2	TRBJ2-3	TGTGCCAGCAGAATATTTAGCGGGGCAGATACGCAGTATTTT	CASRIFSGADTQYF
NA	NA	TRBV4-1	TRBJ2-1	TGCGCCAGCAGCCTATACGCCGGACCTTACAATGAGCAGTTCTTC	CASSLYAGPYNEQFF
NA	NA	TRBV7-2	TRBJ1-1	TGTGCCAGCAGCTTAGGCCAGGAAGCTTTCTTT	CASSLGQEAFF
NA	NA	TRBV30	TRBJ2-1	TGTGCCTGGAGTGTACAGTCAGGGCGGAATGAGCAGTTCTTC	CAWSVQSGRNEQFF
NA	TRBD1	TRBV30	TRBJ1-2	TGTGCCTGGGGCAGGGACAGGCCGCGAGGCTACACCTTC	CAWGRDRPRGYTF
few	NA	TRBV7-2	TRBJ1-5	TGTGCCAGCAGCTTAGAGGGACCGGGCGGCGGCAATCAGCCCCAGCATTTT	CASSLEGPGGGNQPQHF
NA	NA	TRBV5-1	TRBJ1-2	TGCGCCAGCACCCCAGCGGGTTCGGCCAACTATGGCTACACCTTC	CASTPAGSANYGYTF
NA	TRBD1	TRBV5-1	TRBJ2-3	TGCGCCAGCAGCTTGGGTAGGGGGCGCGAAGATACGCAGTATTTT	CASSLGRGREDTQYF
NA	NA	TRBV9	TRBJ2-2	TGTGCCAGCAGCGTAGTGAGCGCTGGCGGGGAGCTGTTTTTT	CASSVVSAGGELFF
NA	TRBD1	TRBV15	TRBJ1-2	TGTGCCACCAGCAGAGGGGACAGGGGTTTGCGGGGCTACACCTTC	CATSRGDRGLRGYTF
NA	NA	TRBV5-1	TRBJ1-1	TGCGCCAGCAGCTCTCAGGGAAACACTGAAGCTTTCTTT	CASSSQGNTEAFF
NA	NA	TRBV24-1	TRBJ2-5	TGTGCCACCAGTGAGTCGGAGACCCAGTACTTC	CATSESETQYF
NA	NA	TRBV11-2	TRBJ1-1	TGTGCCAGCAGCCCCCCCGGGATGGGCGCTGAAGCTTTCTTT	CASSPPGMGAEAFF
NA	TRBD1	TRBV2	TRBJ1-2	TGTGCCAGCAGATCCGGGACAGGCGGGAGAGAGGGGGGCTACACCTTC	CASRSGTGGREGGYTF
NA	NA	TRBV2	TRBJ1-1	TGTGCCAGCCCTGGACAGTACACTGAAGCTTTCTTT	CASPGQYTEAFF
few	TRBD1	TRBV27	TRBJ2-5	TGTGCCAGCAGTTTGTCAGGGGGCGGGGAGACCCAGTACTTC	CASSLSGGGETQYF
NA	NA	TRBV4-3	TRBJ1-1	TGCGCCAGCAGCCAAGTTGGGGGCACTGAAGCTTTCTTT	CASSQVGGTEAFF
NA	NA	TRBV6-5	TRBJ1-1	TGTGCCAGCAGTTACTCACAGAACACTGAAGCTTTCTTT	CASSYSQNTEAFF
NA	NA	TRBV5-1	TRBJ1-6	TGCGCCAGCAGCTTGGTGGGAGGGAGGAGATCACCCCTCCACTTT	CASSLVGGRRSPLHF
NA	TRBD2	TRBV5-1	TRBJ2-3	TGCGCCAGCAGCTCTGGAGTAGCGGGGATCACAGATACGCAGTATTTT	CASSSGVAGITDTQYF
NA	TRBD2	TRBV5-1	TRBJ2-1	TGCGCCAGCAGCTGGGCCGGCGGGGGGGCGGATGAGCAGTTCTTC	CASSWAGGGADEQFF
NA	NA	TRBV9	TRBJ2-2	TGTGCCAGCACCTCTCCTCAGAACACCGGGGAGCTGTTTTTT	CASTSPQNTGELFF
NA	NA	TRBV6-1	TRBJ1-6	TGTGCCAGCAGTGAACAAGGGACCTATTCACCCCTCCACTTT	CASSEQGTYSPLHF
NA	NA	TRBV2	TRBJ2-3	TGTGCCAGCAGTGAATTGGATCCCACAGATACGCAGTATTTT	CASSELDPTDTQYF
NA	NA	TRBV19	TRBJ1-2	TGTGCCAGTATGGTTTGGCAGGGTCGAAACTATGGCTACACCTTC	CASMVWQGRNYGYTF
NA	NA	TRBV14	TRBJ1-1	TGTGCCAGCAGCCCCAGAGGGGGGAACACTGAAGCTTTCTTT	CASSPRGGNTEAFF
NA	TRBD1	TRBV5-6	TRBJ1-2	TGTGCCAGCAGCTTGGCCGGAGGGGGCACCTTCGACTATGGCTACACCTTC	CASSLAGGGTFDYGYTF
NA	TRBD1	TRBV6-2/TRBV6-3	TRBJ1-2	TGTGCCAGCAGTTACCGAGACAGGGGGAGATATGGCTACACCTTC	CASSYRDRGRYGYTF
once	TRBD1	TRBV24-1	TRBJ2-1	TGTGCCACCAGTGACCCTGGACAGGGGCAAGGGGGTGAGCAGTTCTTC	CATSDPGQGQGGEQFF
NA	NA	TRBV3-1/TRBV3-2	TRBJ2-5	TGTGCCAGCAGCCAAGGGACCCAGGAGGGGACCCAGTACTTC	CASSQGTQEGTQYF